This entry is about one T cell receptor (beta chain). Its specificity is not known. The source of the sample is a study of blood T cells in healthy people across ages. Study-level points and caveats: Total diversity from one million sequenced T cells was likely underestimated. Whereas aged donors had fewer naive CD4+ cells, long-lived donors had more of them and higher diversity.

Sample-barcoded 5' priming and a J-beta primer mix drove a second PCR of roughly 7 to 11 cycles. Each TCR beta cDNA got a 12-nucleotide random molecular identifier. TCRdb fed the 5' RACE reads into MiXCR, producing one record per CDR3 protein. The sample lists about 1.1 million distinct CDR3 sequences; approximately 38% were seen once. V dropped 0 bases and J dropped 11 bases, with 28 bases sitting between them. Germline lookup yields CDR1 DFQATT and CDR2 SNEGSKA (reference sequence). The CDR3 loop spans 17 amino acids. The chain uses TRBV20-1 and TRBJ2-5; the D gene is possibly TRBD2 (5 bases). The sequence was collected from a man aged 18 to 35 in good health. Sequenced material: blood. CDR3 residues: CSARDFSQDSSRNEQYF. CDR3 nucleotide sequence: TGCAGTGCTAGAGACTTCTCCCAGGACTCTTCTCGGAATGAGCAGTACTTC.